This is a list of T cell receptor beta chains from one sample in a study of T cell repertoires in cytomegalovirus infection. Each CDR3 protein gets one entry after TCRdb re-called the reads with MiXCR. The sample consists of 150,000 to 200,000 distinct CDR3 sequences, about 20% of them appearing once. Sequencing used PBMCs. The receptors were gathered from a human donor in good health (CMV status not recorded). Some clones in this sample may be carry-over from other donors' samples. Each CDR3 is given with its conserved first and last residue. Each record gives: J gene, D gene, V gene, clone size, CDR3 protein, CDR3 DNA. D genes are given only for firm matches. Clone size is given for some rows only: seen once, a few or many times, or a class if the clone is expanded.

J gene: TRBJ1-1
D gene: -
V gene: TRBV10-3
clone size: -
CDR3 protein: CATRPAGDRTEAFF
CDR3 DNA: TGTGCCACCAGGCCCGCGGGGGATCGCACTGAAGCTTTCTTT

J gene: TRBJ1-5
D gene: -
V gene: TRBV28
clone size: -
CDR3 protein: CASSTGANKPQHF
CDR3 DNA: TGTGCCAGCAGTACTGGGGCCAATAAGCCCCAGCATTTT

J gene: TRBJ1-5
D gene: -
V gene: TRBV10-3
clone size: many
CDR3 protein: CAISENDQPQHF
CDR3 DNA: TGTGCCATCAGCGAGAATGACCAGCCCCAGCATTTT

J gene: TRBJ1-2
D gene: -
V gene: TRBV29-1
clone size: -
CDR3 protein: CSVEVKAGYTF
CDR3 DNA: TGCAGCGTTGAGGTGAAGGCTGGCTACACCTTC

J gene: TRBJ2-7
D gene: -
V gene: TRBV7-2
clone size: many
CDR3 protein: CASSLRGNEQYF
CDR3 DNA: TGTGCCAGCAGCTTGCGTGGTAACGAGCAGTACTTC

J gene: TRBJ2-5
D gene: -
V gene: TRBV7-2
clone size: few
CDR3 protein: CASSLGAAETQYF
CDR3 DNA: TGTGCCAGCAGCTTAGGGGCCGCAGAGACCCAGTACTTC

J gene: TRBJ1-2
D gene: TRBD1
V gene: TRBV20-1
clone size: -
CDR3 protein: CSARPGGYGYTF
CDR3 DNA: TGCAGTGCTAGACCAGGGGGCTATGGCTACACCTTC

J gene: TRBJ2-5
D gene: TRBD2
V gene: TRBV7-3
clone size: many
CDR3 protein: CASSLGLAGEDAETQYF
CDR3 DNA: TGTGCCAGCAGCTTGGGGCTAGCGGGAGAGGATGCGGAGACCCAGTACTTC

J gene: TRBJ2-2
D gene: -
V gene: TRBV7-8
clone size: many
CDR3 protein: CASSLVRTGELFF
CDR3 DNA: TGTGCCAGCAGCTTAGTCCGGACCGGGGAGCTGTTTTTT

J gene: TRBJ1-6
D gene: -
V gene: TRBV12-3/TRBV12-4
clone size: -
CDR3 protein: CASSNRFSPLHF
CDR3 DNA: TGTGCCAGCAGCAACAGGTTCTCACCCCTCCACTTT

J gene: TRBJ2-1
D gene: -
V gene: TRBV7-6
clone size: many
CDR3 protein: CASSRWTTVPTGNEQFF
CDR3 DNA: TGTGCCAGCAGCCGCTGGACGACAGTCCCTACTGGCAATGAGCAGTTCTTC

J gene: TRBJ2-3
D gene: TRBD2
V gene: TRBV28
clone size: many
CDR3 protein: CASSPSASGREDTQYF
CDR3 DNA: TGTGCCAGCAGTCCCTCTGCTAGCGGCAGGGAGGATACGCAGTATTTT

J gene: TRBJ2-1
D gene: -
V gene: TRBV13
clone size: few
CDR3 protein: CASRERNEQFF
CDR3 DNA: TGTGCCAGCAGGGAAAGGAATGAGCAGTTCTTC

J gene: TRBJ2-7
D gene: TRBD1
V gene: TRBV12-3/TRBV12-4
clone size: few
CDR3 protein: CASTDRGSYEQYF
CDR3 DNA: TGTGCCAGCACTGACAGGGGCTCCTACGAGCAGTACTTC

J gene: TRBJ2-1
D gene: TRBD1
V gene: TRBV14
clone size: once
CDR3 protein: CASSQEDRVGYEQFF
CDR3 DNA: TGTGCCAGCAGCCAAGAAGACAGGGTCGGGTACGAGCAGTTCTTC

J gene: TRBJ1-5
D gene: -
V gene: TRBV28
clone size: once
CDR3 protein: CASTRVNQPQHF
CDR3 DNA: TGTGCCAGCACTAGGGTTAATCAGCCCCAGCATTTT

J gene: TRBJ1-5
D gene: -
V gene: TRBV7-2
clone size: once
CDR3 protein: CASSLMLSDRKPQLF
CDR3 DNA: TGTGCCAGCAGCTTAATGTTAAGTGATCGGAAGCCCCAGCTTTTT

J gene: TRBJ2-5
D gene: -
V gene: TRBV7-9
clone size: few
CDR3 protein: CASSPPGGARETQYF
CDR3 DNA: TGTGCCAGCAGCCCACCTGGGGGGGCCCGAGAGACCCAGTACTTC

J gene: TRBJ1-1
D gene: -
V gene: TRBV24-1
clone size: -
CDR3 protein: CATTLEIRAIPSNTEAFF
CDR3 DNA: TGTGCCACCACTCTCGAAATTAGGGCTATTCCTTCGAACACTGAAGCTTTCTTT

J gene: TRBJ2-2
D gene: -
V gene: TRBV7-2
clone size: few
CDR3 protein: CASSPERTNTGELFF
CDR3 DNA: TGTGCCAGCAGCCCAGAGCGGACGAACACCGGGGAGCTGTTTTTT

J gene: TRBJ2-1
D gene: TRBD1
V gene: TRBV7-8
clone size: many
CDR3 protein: CASSGRDRDGREQFF
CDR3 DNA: TGTGCCAGCAGCGGCCGGGACAGGGACGGGAGAGAGCAGTTCTTC

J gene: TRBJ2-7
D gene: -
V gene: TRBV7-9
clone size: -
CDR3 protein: CASSLDWASEQYF
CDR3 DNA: TGTGCCAGCAGCTTGGATTGGGCATCCGAGCAGTACTTC

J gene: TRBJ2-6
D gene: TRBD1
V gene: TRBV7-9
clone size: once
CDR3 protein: CASSKTGGVGANVLTF
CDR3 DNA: TGTGCCAGCAGCAAGACAGGGGGCGTTGGGGCCAACGTCCTGACTTTC

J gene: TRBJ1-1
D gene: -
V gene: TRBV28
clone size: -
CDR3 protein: CAGRGPNTEAFF
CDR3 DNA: TGTGCCGGGCGGGGGCCGAACACTGAAGCTTTCTTT

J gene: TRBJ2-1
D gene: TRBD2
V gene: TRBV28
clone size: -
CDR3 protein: CASREGLAGNNEQFF
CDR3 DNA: TGTGCCAGCAGGGAGGGACTAGCGGGAAACAATGAGCAGTTCTTC

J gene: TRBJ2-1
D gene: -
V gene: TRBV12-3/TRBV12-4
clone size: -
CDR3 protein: CASSLRLEGYNEQFF
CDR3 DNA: TGTGCCAGCAGTTTACGTCTTGAGGGTTACAATGAGCAGTTCTTC

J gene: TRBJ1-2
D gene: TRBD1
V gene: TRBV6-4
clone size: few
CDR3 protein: CASSARTGGSDGYTF
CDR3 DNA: TGTGCCAGCAGTGCCCGGACAGGGGGCAGCGATGGCTACACCTTC

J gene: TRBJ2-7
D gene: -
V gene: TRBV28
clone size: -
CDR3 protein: CASSLIPLGSSEQYF
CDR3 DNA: TGTGCCAGCAGTTTAATCCCTTTAGGAAGTAGCGAGCAGTACTTC

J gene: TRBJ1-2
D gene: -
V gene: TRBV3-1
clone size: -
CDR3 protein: CASSQAGNYGYTF
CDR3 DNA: TGTGCCAGCAGCCAGGCCGGGAACTATGGCTACACCTTC

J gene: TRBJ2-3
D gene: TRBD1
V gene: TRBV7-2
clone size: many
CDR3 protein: CASHRGLVTDTQYF
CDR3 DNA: TGTGCCAGCCACAGGGGATTGGTGACAGATACGCAGTATTTT

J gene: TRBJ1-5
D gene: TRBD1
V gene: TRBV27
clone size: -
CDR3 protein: CASSRDRSNQPQHF
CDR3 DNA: TGTGCCAGCAGCCGGGACAGATCGAATCAGCCCCAGCATTTT

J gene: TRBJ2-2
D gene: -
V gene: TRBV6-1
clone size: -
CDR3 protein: CASSDFGELFF
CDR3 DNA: TGTGCCAGCAGTGATTTCGGGGAGCTGTTTTTT

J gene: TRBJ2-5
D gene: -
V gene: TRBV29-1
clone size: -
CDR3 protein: CSVRVFQETQYF
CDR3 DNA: TGCAGCGTTCGCGTGTTTCAAGAGACCCAGTACTTC

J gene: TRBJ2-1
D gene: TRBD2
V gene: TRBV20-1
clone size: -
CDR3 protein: CSAFSGTSGAKEQFF
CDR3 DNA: TGCAGTGCTTTTTCCGGGACTAGTGGCGCCAAGGAGCAGTTCTTC

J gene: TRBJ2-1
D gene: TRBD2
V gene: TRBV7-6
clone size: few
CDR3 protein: CASSLISGTSGRDEQFF
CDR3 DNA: TGTGCCAGCAGCCTCATCTCCGGGACTAGCGGGAGGGATGAGCAGTTCTTC

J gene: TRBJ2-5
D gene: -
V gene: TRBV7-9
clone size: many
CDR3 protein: CASSTGTMSYF
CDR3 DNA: TGTGCCAGCAGCACAGGAACCATGTCGTACTTC

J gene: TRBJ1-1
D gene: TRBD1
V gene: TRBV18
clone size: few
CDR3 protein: CASSTDRGGMNTEAFF
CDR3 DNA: TGTGCCAGCTCAACGGACAGGGGCGGAATGAACACTGAAGCTTTCTTT

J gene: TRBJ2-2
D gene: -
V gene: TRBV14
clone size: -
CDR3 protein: CASSQGRVNTGELFF
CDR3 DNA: TGTGCCAGCAGCCAAGGAAGGGTGAACACCGGGGAGCTGTTTTTT

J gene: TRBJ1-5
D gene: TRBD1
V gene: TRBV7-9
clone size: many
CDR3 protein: CASSLAGQGQPQHF
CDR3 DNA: TGTGCCAGCAGCTTAGCAGGACAGGGTCAGCCCCAGCATTTT

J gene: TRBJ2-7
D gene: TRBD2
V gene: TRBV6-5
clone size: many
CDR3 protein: CASSRHQLAGVTYEQYF
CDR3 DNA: TGTGCCAGCAGTCGTCATCAACTAGCGGGAGTAACATACGAGCAGTACTTC

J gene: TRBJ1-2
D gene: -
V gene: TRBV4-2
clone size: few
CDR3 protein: CASSLRLGSLLDGYTF
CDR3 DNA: TGTGCCAGCAGCCTGCGCCTTGGCAGTCTATTAGATGGCTACACCTTC

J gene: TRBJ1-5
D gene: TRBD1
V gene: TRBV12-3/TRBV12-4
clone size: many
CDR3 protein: CASSGQADQPQHF
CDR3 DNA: TGTGCCAGCAGCGGACAGGCCGACCAGCCCCAGCATTTT

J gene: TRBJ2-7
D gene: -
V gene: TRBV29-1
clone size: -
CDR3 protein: CSVFSGAGYEQYF
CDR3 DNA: TGCAGCGTCTTTTCGGGCGCCGGTTACGAGCAGTACTTC

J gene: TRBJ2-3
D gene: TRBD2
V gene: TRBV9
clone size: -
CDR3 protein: CASSDSGILTDTQYF
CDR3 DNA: TGTGCCAGCAGCGATAGCGGGATACTCACAGATACGCAGTATTTT

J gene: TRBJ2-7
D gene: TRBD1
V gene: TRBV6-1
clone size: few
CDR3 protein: CATSTGGQREQYF
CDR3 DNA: TGTGCCACCAGCACAGGGGGCCAGAGGGAGCAGTACTTC

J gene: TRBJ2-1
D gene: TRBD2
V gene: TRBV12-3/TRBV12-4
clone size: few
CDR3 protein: CASTALGGLAGGGAYNEQFF
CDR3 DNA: TGTGCCAGCACCGCGCTAGGGGGACTAGCGGGAGGGGGGGCCTACAATGAGCAGTTCTTC

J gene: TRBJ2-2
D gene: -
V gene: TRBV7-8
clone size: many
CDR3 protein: CASSLIEGNTGELFF
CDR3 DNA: TGTGCCAGCAGCTTAATCGAAGGGAACACCGGGGAGCTGTTTTTT

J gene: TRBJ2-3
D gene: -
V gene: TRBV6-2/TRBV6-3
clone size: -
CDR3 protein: CASSYAGRDTQYF
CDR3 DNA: TGTGCCAGCAGTTATGCCGGAAGAGATACGCAGTATTTT

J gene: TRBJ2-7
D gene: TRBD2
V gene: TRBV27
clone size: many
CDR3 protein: CASSPKLAGGYEQYF
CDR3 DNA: TGTGCCAGCAGTCCGAAACTAGCGGGGGGCTACGAGCAGTACTTC

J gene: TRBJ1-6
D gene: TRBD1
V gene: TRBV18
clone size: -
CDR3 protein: CASSSNSGGASHSPLHF
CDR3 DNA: TGTGCCAGCTCATCAAACTCAGGGGGCGCGAGTCATTCACCCCTCCACTTT

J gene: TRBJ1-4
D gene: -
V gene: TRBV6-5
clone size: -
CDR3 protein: CASSYSTTNRRIEKLFF
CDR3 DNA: TGTGCCAGCAGTTACTCGACAACGAACAGAAGAATTGAAAAACTGTTTTTT

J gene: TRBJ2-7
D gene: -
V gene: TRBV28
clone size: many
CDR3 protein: CASTQDPVDEQYF
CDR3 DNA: TGTGCCAGCACCCAAGACCCAGTGGACGAGCAGTACTTC

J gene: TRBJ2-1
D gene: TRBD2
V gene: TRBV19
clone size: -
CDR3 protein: CASSLRTSGGSNEQFF
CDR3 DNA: TGTGCCAGTAGTCTCCGGACTAGCGGGGGTAGCAATGAGCAGTTCTTC